Presented here are 2 T cell receptor beta chains from one specimen sequenced in a study of T-cell memory formation after mild COVID-19. TCRdb recomputed calls from the 5' RACE reads with MiXCR, one row per CDR3 protein. The repertoire holds 560,000 or so distinct CDR3 sequences, with 17% as singletons. Material: PBMCs or a T cell subset sorted from them (not recorded which). These receptors all stem from an adult woman who had mild COVID-19 (a few samples of this study predate the infection). Cell type and time point are not known.

This clonotype was found a few times. The rearrangement joins TRBV29-1 to TRBJ1-2, with D possibly matching TRBD1 (6 bases). Germline V lookup: CDR1 SQVTM, CDR2 ANQGSEA. This CDR3 spans 16 amino acids. V dropped 1 base and J dropped 3 bases, with 18 bases sitting between them. CDR3 in amino acids: CSVEVAGHLGDYGYTF. Here the CDR3 DNA reads TGCAGCGTTGAAGTCGCGGGACATTTGGGGGACTATGGCTACACCTTC.

This clonotype was seen a handful of times. This chain connects TRBV15 to TRBJ2-1; weak D call: TRBD1 (6 bases). Germline CDR1 is LNHNV and CDR2 is YYDKDF (reference sequence). The CDR3 loop spans 14 amino acids. The V end was cut by 1 base, the J end by 3 bases, with 7 bases between. CDR3 in DNA: TGTGCCACCAGCAGAGGACAGGACTACAATGAGCAGTTCTTC. This encodes CATSRGQDYNEQFF.